Below are 15 T cell receptor beta chains sequenced from a single sample in a study of T cell responses to AZD1222 COVID-19 vaccine. TCRdb keeps only in-frame clones here, not all; method: immunoSEQ multiplex PCR. Counted here are around 99,000 clones, roughly nine tenths occurring once; the ten biggest clones make up roughly 13%. The specimen comprised peripheral blood, sampled on day 0 of AZD1222 vaccination. The receptors derive from an adult in good health.

This chain connects TRBV7-8 to TRBJ1-5, with D hard to call. This CDR3 region has 15 residues. The germline gives CDR1 SGHVS, CDR2 FQNEAQ. V was cut by 1 base and J by 0 bases, with 7 bases left in between. The CDR3 here is CASSLGGASNQPQHF. CDR3 coding DNA: TGTGCCAGCAGCTTAGGCGGAGCTAGCAATCAGCCCCAGCATTTT.

Of note for this clone: At one of its ends the junction is not consistent with the germline gene, which may arise from a read error. This CDR3 is also generated by other DNA sequences in the sample. The chain joins TRBV5-6 to TRBJ1-6; D gene ambiguous. The CDR3 runs to 14 residues. The germline CDR1 and CDR2 sequences are SGHDT and YYEEEE. The CDR3 DNA follows: TGTGCCAGCAGCTTGAAGTCCTATAATTCACCCCTCCATTTT. This sequence encodes CASSLKSYNSPLHF.

The V gene is TRBV28, the J gene TRBJ2-7; D is unresolved. This CDR3 comprises 14 residues. V lost 5 bases, J lost 0 bases, and 11 bases lay in between. CDR1 and CDR2 (germline): MDHEN, SYDVKM. The chain's CDR3 is CASSPSGYSYEQYF. In nucleotides, the CDR3 is TGTGCCAGCAGTCCCTCTGGGTACTCCTACGAGCAGTACTTC.

In regard to this clone: The same CDR3 can be traced to other DNA sequences in this sample. V and J are TRBV29-1 and TRBJ1-2, with 7 bases matching TRBD1. Germline trimming cut 6 bases from V and 2 bases from J; bases unmatched to any gene: 3. The CDR3 has 12 residues. Germline assignment: CDR1 SQVTM and CDR2 ANQGSEA. The CDR3 DNA is TGCAGCGTAGGGGGACAGAACTATGGCTACACCTTC. Its protein product is CSVGGQNYGYTF.

J is TRBJ2-7 and V is TRBV5-1; 13 bases line up with TRBD2. With 3 bases clipped from V and 3 bases from J, the junction kept 9 bases outside the gene matches. The CDR3 runs to 17 residues. Germline V CDR1 and CDR2: SGHRS, YFSETQ. The CDR3 loop reads CASSSSSGLAGSYEQYF. CDR3 coding DNA: TGCGCCAGCAGCTCCAGTTCGGGACTAGCGGGGAGCTACGAGCAGTACTTC.

This clone was observed a single time. V usage is TRBV19 and J usage is TRBJ1-1, with D uncertain. This CDR3 comprises 14 residues. Germline assignment: CDR1 LNHDA and CDR2 SQIVND (reference sequence). V lost 5 bases, J lost 0 bases, and 10 bases lay in between. As DNA, the CDR3 is TGTGCCAGTAGTGCAGCGCTGATGAACACTGAAGCTTTCTTT. Encoded protein: CASSAALMNTEAFF.

This clone was seen a single time. This sequence joins TRBV6-2 or TRBV6-3 and TRBJ2-7, with D possibly being TRBD1 (5 bases). CDR1 is MNHEY and CDR2 is SVGEGT in the germline V gene. The length of the CDR3 is 13 residues. V shed 5 bases and J shed 1 base, with 9 bases lying between them. CDR3 residues: CASSQTASYEQYF. The CDR3 coding sequence is TGTGCCAGCAGTCAGACAGCATCCTACGAGCAGTACTTC.

This chain joins TRBV7-8 and TRBJ1-5, with 7 bases identical to TRBD1. V lost 5 bases, J lost 3 bases, and 7 bases stayed unmatched. Per the germline V gene, CDR1 is SGHVS and CDR2 is FQNEAQ. The CDR3 has 15 amino acids. CDR3: CASSRMDRPNQPQHF. CDR3 DNA: TGTGCCAGCAGCCGAATGGACAGGCCCAATCAGCCCCAGCATTTT.

The genes are TRBV24-1 and TRBJ2-3; D is ambiguous. Germline loops: CDR1 KGHDR, CDR2 SFDVKD. The CDR3 runs 13 residues. V lost 1 base, J lost 12 bases, and 13 bases lay in between. The CDR3 is CATSDFVGSLQYF. The CDR3, as DNA: TGTGCCACCAGTGATTTCGTGGGATCCCTACAGTATTTT.

The rearrangement uses TRBV15 and TRBJ2-1, with D unresolved. The CDR3 is 13 amino acids. CDR1 and CDR2 from the germline V gene are LNHNV and YYDKDF (reference sequence). V was shortened by 5 bases and J by 3 bases, with 8 bases between the two germline ends. The CDR3 here is CATSGTNYNEQFF. The DNA for the CDR3 is TGTGCCACCAGCGGCACCAACTACAATGAGCAGTTCTTC. Full variable domain (missing parts from reference TRBV15 and TRBJ2-1): DAMVIQNPRYQVTQFGKPVTLSCSQTLNHNVMYWYQQKSSQAPKLLFHYYDKDFNNEADTPDNFQSRRPNTSFCFLDIRSPGLGDTAMYLCATSGTNYNEQFFGPGTRLTVL.

This clone was counted only a few times. The genes are TRBV3-1 (or the pseudogene TRBV3-2) and TRBJ2-5; D call uncertain. V lost 4 bases and J 2 bases, leaving 5 bases between the germline ends. The length of the CDR3 is 12 residues. From germline, CDR1 is LGHDT and CDR2 YNNKEL (reference sequence). Written as DNA, the CDR3 is TGTGCCAGCAGCCCCTCTCAAGAGACCCAGTACTTC. Residues: CASSPSQETQYF.

The chain carries TRBV6-6 and TRBJ1-5; D is perhaps TRBD1 (6 bases). Germline V lookup: CDR1 MNHNY, CDR2 SVGAGI (reference sequence). The CDR3 is 14 amino acids. Trimming cost V 1 base and J 5 bases, with 9 bases left between them. CDR3 nucleotides: TGTGCCAGCAGTTACTTAAGGGGGGATCAGCCCCAGCATTTT. Amino acid sequence: CASSYLRGDQPQHF.

The chain couples TRBV5-6 to TRBJ2-1; 9 bases agree with TRBD2. This CDR3 has 17 amino acids. The ends lost 0 bases at V and 8 bases at J; junction bases unmatched: 12. Germline assignment: CDR1 SGHDT and CDR2 YYEEEE. The CDR3 DNA reads TGTGCCAGCAGCTTGGTGGTAGCGGGAGTAAGAGGCTATGAGCAGTTCTTC. Translation: CASSLVVAGVRGYEQFF.

The V call is TRBV11-3, the J call TRBJ2-1, with D hard to call. Trimming removed 3 bases from V and 6 bases from J, with 18 bases in between. The V gene's germline CDR1 is SGHNT and CDR2 YENEEA. CDR3 size: 16 residues. The CDR3 coding sequence is TGTGCCAGCAGCTTGGGTGGCGGACGTTCCCTCAATGAGCAGTTCTTC. Protein: CASSLGGGRSLNEQFF.

The genes are TRBV9 and TRBJ2-7; a possible D gene is TRBD2 (6 bases). In germline, CDR1 is SGDLS, CDR2 YYNGEE. The CDR3 runs 16 residues. Deletions cut 4 bases from V and 5 bases from J, with 22 bases between. CDR3 amino acids: CASSYSGDQSRDEQYF. DNA for the CDR3: TGTGCCAGCAGCTATAGCGGAGACCAGTCGCGCGACGAGCAGTACTTC.